Reported below is one T cell receptor beta chain. The data were produced by immunoSEQ multiplex PCR, yet TCRdb's version contains in-frame clones alone and is incomplete. The sample includes more than 85,000 clones, around 87% of them seen just once. The data were taken from a study of blood T cell repertoires in COVID-19. Per germline, CDR1 PRHDT and CDR2 FYEKMQ (reference sequence). Trimming left V 6 bases short and J 4 bases short, with 13 bases between. The CDR3 is 14 residues long. The chain employs TRBV13 and TRBJ1-3, with TRBD1 as a possible D gene (6 bases). The sequence came from a woman between 45 and 65 years old with COVID-19, enrolled during active disease. What was sequenced was peripheral blood. The CDR3 DNA sequence: TGTGCCAGCAGTGGTGCAGGGGCGGGAAACACCATATATTTT. Residues: CASSGAGAGNTIYF.